The 31 T cell receptor beta chains presented below share a single source sample, sequenced in a study of cytomegalovirus exposure and HLA in healthy donors. The PCR used 60 Vbeta and 13 Jbeta primers. Repertoires were generated with immunoSEQ multiplex PCR, while TCRdb's copy carries only in-frame clones and drops some. The sample shows some 45,000 clones, 50% of them seen only once. The sample was PBMCs. The receptors shown here come from a human donor in good health.

J is TRBJ2-7 and V is TRBV14; D is ambiguous. The CDR3 extends over 11 amino acids. The germline V gene encodes CDR1 SGHDN and CDR2 FVKESK. V lost 3 bases and J lost 5, with 5 bases in between. The CDR3 DNA reads as TGTGCCAGCAGCCAGAAGCACGAGCAGTACTTC. This codes for CASSQKHEQYF.

This clone has just one count. The chain carries TRBV28 and TRBJ1-2, with 7 bases lining up with TRBD1. Germline-derived CDR1 and CDR2 are MDHEN and SYDVKM. The CDR3 loop spans 13 amino acids. With 8 bases clipped from V and 5 bases from J, the junction kept 8 bases outside the gene matches. CDR3 DNA: TGTGCCAGCGGAAGGACAGGCCAATATGGCTACACCTTC. Encoded protein: CASGRTGQYGYTF.

The chain joins TRBV6-4 to TRBJ2-7; maybe TRBD2 (5 bases). V was clipped by 3 bases and J by 2 bases, with 14 bases between them. The CDR3 covers 15 residues. Germline V gene lookup returns CDR1 MRHNA and CDR2 SNTAGT. In nucleotides, the CDR3 is TGTGCCAGCAGTGAAGAGGGTGCTAGGACCTACGAGCAGTACTTC. It translates to CASSEEGARTYEQYF.

The gene calls are TRBV11-2 and TRBJ2-2; 10 bases agree with TRBD2. V lost 7 bases, J lost 5 bases, and 13 bases stayed unmatched. The V gene's germline CDR1 is SGHAT and CDR2 FQNNGV. This CDR3 is built from 17 residues. The CDR3 DNA is TGTGCCAGCACCCAGGGTAGCGGGAGGTACGGTACCGGGGAGCTGTTTTTT. Protein product: CASTQGSGRYGTGELFF.

This CDR3 reads CAGYRGMSFFGTDTQYF. CDR3 coding DNA: TGTGCCGGTTACAGGGGGATGAGTTTTTTTGGCACAGATACGCAGTATTTT. The chain carries TRBV30 and TRBJ2-3; 8 nucleotides agree with TRBD1. Germline trimming cut 8 bases from V and 1 base from J; bases unmatched to any gene: 17. The CDR3 runs 17 residues. Germline V gives CDR1 GTSNPN, CDR2 SVGIG (reference sequence).

This clone was seen a handful of times. The gene calls are TRBV7-9 and TRBJ1-3; TRBD1 is a possible D gene (5 bases). The CDR3 is 14 residues long. V lost 3 bases and J lost 0, with 6 bases in between. Germline assignment: CDR1 SEHNR and CDR2 FQNEAQ (reference sequence). CDR3 in DNA: TGTGCCAGCAGCTTGACAGTCTCTGGAAACACCATATATTTT. Its protein is CASSLTVSGNTIYF. Filled out from reference TRBV7-9 and TRBJ1-3, the complete variable domain reads DTGVSQNPRHKITKRGQNVTFRCDPISEHNRLYWYRQTLGQGPEFLTYFQNEAQLEKSRLLSDRFSAERPKGSFSTLEIQRTEQGDSAMYLCASSLTVSGNTIYFGEGSWLTVV.

This chain uses TRBV19 with TRBJ2-1, with 11 bases lining up with TRBD2. Germline lookup yields CDR1 LNHDA and CDR2 SQIVND (reference sequence). The CDR3 runs to 15 residues. The V and J ends lost 4 bases and 7 bases, in that order; junction bases with no gene match: 6. The CDR3 here is CASSTTSGSINEQFF. The CDR3 DNA reads TGTGCCAGTAGTACCACTAGCGGGAGTATAAATGAGCAGTTCTTC.

This clone has a handful of counts. The chain joins TRBV7-2 to TRBJ1-2; D not certain. Trimming pared 5 bases from V and 3 bases from J, leaving 10 bases between. The length of the CDR3 is 13 residues. Germline assignment: CDR1 SGHTA and CDR2 FQGNSA. Here the CDR3 reads CASSQGVHYGYTF. The CDR3, as DNA: TGTGCCAGCAGCCAAGGAGTCCACTATGGCTACACCTTC.

This clone has just a few counts. The chain couples TRBV7-8 to TRBJ2-7, with D uncertain. The CDR3 is made up of 12 amino acids. Per the germline V gene, CDR1 is SGHVS and CDR2 is FQNEAQ. V was trimmed by 3 bases and J by 2 bases, leaving 5 bases between them. CDR3 sequence: CASSLNTYEQYF. The CDR3 DNA reads TGTGCCAGCAGCTTGAACACCTACGAGCAGTACTTC.

The chain recombines TRBV7-9 with TRBJ2-5; 7 bases align to TRBD2. Germline V gene data show CDR1 as SEHNR and CDR2 as FQNEAQ (reference sequence). The CDR3 loop spans 13 amino acids. V lost 5 bases and J lost 7; bases outside the gene matches: 7. The CDR3: CASSLSPGGTQYF. Here the CDR3 DNA reads TGTGCCAGCAGCCTCTCGCCGGGGGGGACCCAGTACTTC.

The chain is built from TRBV28 and TRBJ2-1; possible D gene TRBD1, 6 bases. CDR3 length: 15 residues. V was trimmed by 1 base and J by 4 bases, leaving 11 bases between them. The germline V gene encodes CDR1 MDHEN and CDR2 SYDVKM. The CDR3 here is CASSLYGTTYNEQFF. CDR3 coding DNA: TGTGCCAGCAGTTTATACGGGACAACGTACAATGAGCAGTTCTTC.

The gene calls are TRBV29-1 and TRBJ2-1, with 9 bases fitting TRBD2. Germline CDR1 SQVTM, CDR2 ANQGSEA. With 4 bases clipped from V and 9 bases from J, the junction kept 10 bases outside the gene matches. The CDR3 spans 14 residues. CDR3 protein: CSVGGVAGAGEQFF. The CDR3 nucleotides read TGCAGCGTTGGGGGAGTAGCGGGAGCGGGTGAGCAGTTCTTC.

This chain uses TRBV14 with TRBJ1-1; no firm D call. The CDR3 is 13 amino acids. Looked up from germline, CDR1 is SGHDN and CDR2 is FVKESK. Trimming removed 4 bases at V and 0 bases at J, with 6 bases between. The chain's CDR3 is CASSPFLNTEAFF. The CDR3 region has the DNA TGTGCCAGCAGCCCGTTCCTGAACACTGAAGCTTTCTTT.

The V and J genes are TRBV18 and TRBJ2-5, with TRBD2 as a possible D gene (5 bases). V was trimmed by 5 bases and J by 3 bases, leaving 16 bases between them. Germline assignment: CDR1 KGHSH and CDR2 LQKENI. The CDR3 runs 15 residues. CDR3 protein: CASSSREGVEETQYF. In nucleotides, the CDR3 is TGTGCCAGCTCATCACGAGAGGGAGTTGAAGAGACCCAGTACTTC.

The chain joins TRBV19 to TRBJ2-7, with 8 bases lining up with TRBD1. V was clipped by 3 bases and J by 1 base; unmatched bases: 2. This CDR3 region has 14 residues. The germline V gene has CDR1 LNHDA and CDR2 SQIVND (reference sequence). For the CDR3, the DNA is TGTGCCAGTAGTATCGACAGGGGTTCCTACGAGCAGTACTTC. This gives the protein CASSIDRGSYEQYF. Full variable domain (rest looked up from reference TRBV19 and TRBJ2-7): DGGITQSPKYLFRKEGQNVTLSCEQNLNHDAMYWYRQDPGQGLRLIYYSQIVNDFQKGDIAEGYSVSREKKESFPLTVTSAQKNPTAFYLCASSIDRGSYEQYFGPGTRLTVT.

This clone was seen more than once but under ten times. The sample carries other DNA sequences with the same CDR3. The chain recombines TRBV5-6 with TRBJ2-5; 7 nucleotides line up with TRBD2. The germline V gene encodes CDR1 SGHDT and CDR2 YYEEEE. This CDR3 has 14 amino acids. V trimming: 4 bases; J trimming: 4 bases; junction bases outside the gene matches: 7. The CDR3 here is CASSPPWGGETQYF. The CDR3 nucleotides read TGTGCCAGCAGCCCGCCGTGGGGGGGAGAGACCCAGTACTTC.

J is TRBJ1-6 and V is TRBV7-6; 9 bases line up with TRBD1. The CDR3 consists of 16 residues. Germline CDR1 reads SGHVS; CDR2 reads FNYEAQ. V was clipped by 3 bases and J by 7 bases; unmatched bases: 7. The CDR3 DNA reads TGTGCCAGCAGCTTTTACCGGACAGGGGAAAATTCACCCCTCCACTTT. Its protein is CASSFYRTGENSPLHF.

This clone has just a few counts. V usage is TRBV18 and J usage is TRBJ2-7; D uncertain. Germline V gives CDR1 KGHSH, CDR2 LQKENI. The CDR3 covers 13 residues. Deletions cut 0 bases from V and 0 bases from J, with 3 bases between. CDR3 nucleotide sequence: TGTGCCAGCTCACCACCGCGCTCCTACGAGCAGTACTTC. It is translated as CASSPPRSYEQYF.

The chain carries TRBV4-2 and TRBJ2-7; 11 bases align to TRBD2. CDR3 length equals 16 residues. Losses at the gene ends were 0 bases for V and 4 bases for J; bases not matched to a gene: 5. Germline V gives CDR1 LGHNA, CDR2 YNFKEQ. The CDR3 is CASSQDLTSGSYEQYF. CDR3 sequence (DNA): TGTGCCAGCAGCCAAGATCTAACTAGCGGGAGTTACGAGCAGTACTTC.

This sequence joins TRBV7-2 and TRBJ1-2; TRBD1 agrees at 11 bases. The CDR3 sequence is 15 residues long. Germline CDR1 and CDR2: SGHTA and FQGNSA. The junction had 2 bases not matched to a gene; V was cut back by 4 bases and J by 1 base. This CDR3 reads CASSYGTGGNYGYTF. For the CDR3, the DNA is TGTGCCAGCAGCTACGGGACAGGGGGTAACTATGGCTACACCTTC.

The V gene is TRBV19, the J gene TRBJ1-5, with a possible D match to TRBD1 (5 bases). Trimming took off 6 bases at V and 1 base at J, with 13 bases between the two ends. CDR3 length equals 15 residues. Germline values: CDR1 LNHDA, CDR2 SQIVND (reference sequence). The DNA for the CDR3 is TGTGCCAGTAGAAAGGGGTCAGAGAGCAATCAGCCCCAGCATTTT. Its translation is CASRKGSESNQPQHF.

This clone was counted a few times. The V call is TRBV5-4, the J call TRBJ1-5; D call uncertain. The V gene lost 4 bases and the J gene lost 2 bases, with 13 bases spanning the gap. Germline CDR1 SGHNT, CDR2 YYREEE (reference sequence). This CDR3 contains 15 residues. The CDR3 sequence is CASSADGGGNQPQHF. The CDR3 region has the DNA TGTGCCAGCAGCGCGGATGGTGGCGGCAATCAGCCCCAGCATTTT.

The table lists this clone with a count of one. This specimen includes other DNA sequences encoding the same CDR3. The chain couples TRBV5-1 to TRBJ2-7; 9 bases are a match to TRBD1. After removal of 5 bases from V and 5 bases from J, the junction contained 11 bases not matched to a gene. Germline V CDR1 and CDR2: SGHRS, YFSETQ. CDR3 length equals 15 residues. CDR3 in DNA: TGCGCCAGCAGGGTCACCGGGACAGGGTTCGACGAGCAGTACTTC. Its protein is CASRVTGTGFDEQYF.

This clone is a singleton in its sample. CDR3 loop: CASRWEGQNTEAFF. DNA for the CDR3: TGTGCCAGCAGATGGGAGGGTCAGAACACTGAAGCTTTCTTT. The chain uses TRBV28 and TRBJ1-1; D unresolved. Germline CDR1 is MDHEN and CDR2 is SYDVKM. V was shortened by 6 bases and J by 1 base, with 12 bases between the two germline ends. The CDR3 loop spans 14 amino acids.

This clone was seen only a few times. The CDR3 bases are TGCGCCAGCAGCCAAGAGCTAGCCGGCGAGCAGTACTTC. It translates to CASSQELAGEQYF. The chain has TRBV4-3 and TRBJ2-7; D is perhaps TRBD2 (5 bases). The CDR3 totals 13 residues. The germline gives CDR1 LGHNA, CDR2 YSLEER. Trimming cost V 0 bases and J 6 bases, with 9 bases left between them.

V usage is TRBV18 and J usage is TRBJ2-3, with TRBD2 matching 10 bases. Germline CDR1 KGHSH, CDR2 LQKENI. The ends lost 1 base at V and 0 bases at J; junction bases unmatched: 4. The CDR3 contains 17 residues. The CDR3 sequence: CASSPRLAGASTDTQYF. CDR3 nucleotides: TGTGCCAGCTCACCACGGCTAGCGGGGGCTAGCACAGATACGCAGTATTTT.

The rearrangement links TRBV7-2 to TRBJ2-7; the match to TRBD1 covers 10 bases. The germline V gene encodes CDR1 SGHTA and CDR2 FQGNSA. V dropped 6 bases and J dropped 3; count of bases not matched to a gene: 11. The CDR3 runs to 16 residues. The CDR3 loop is CASRSVGTGEFYEQYF. CDR3 DNA: TGTGCCAGCAGATCGGTCGGGACAGGGGAATTCTACGAGCAGTACTTC.

This clone appeared a few times. V usage is TRBV2 and J usage is TRBJ2-7, with D possibly being TRBD2 (5 bases). The CDR3 extends over 13 amino acids. Between the trimmed V and J ends, which lost 4 bases and 5 bases, there was a span of 12 bases. Germline loops: CDR1 SNHLY, CDR2 FYNNEI. In nucleotides, the CDR3 is TGTGCCAGCAGTGTCGAGGGTACCCACGAGCAGTACTTC. It specifies CASSVEGTHEQYF.

The chain is built from TRBV19 and TRBJ2-5; perhaps TRBD2 as D (5 bases). This CDR3 comprises 14 residues. CDR1 and CDR2 from the germline V gene are LNHDA and SQIVND (reference sequence). V was shortened by 6 bases and J by 5 bases, with 16 bases between the two germline ends. The chain's CDR3 is CASSHRGSMETQYF. As DNA, the CDR3 is TGTGCCAGTAGCCACCGAGGGAGTATGGAGACCCAGTACTTC.

V and J are TRBV6-6 and TRBJ2-3, with 12 bases fitting TRBD2. V lost 5 bases and J lost 0; bases outside the gene matches: 3. Germline CDR1 reads MNHNY; CDR2 reads SVGAGI (reference sequence). The CDR3 totals 16 residues. The CDR3 region is CASSRGLAGSTDTQYF. The CDR3 region has the DNA TGTGCCAGCAGTCGGGGACTAGCGGGTAGCACAGATACGCAGTATTTT.

In this sample, this clone turned up once. The V gene is TRBV6-1, the J gene TRBJ1-3, with TRBD1 as a possible D gene (6 bases). The CDR3 extends over 17 amino acids. The V end was cut by 0 bases, the J end by 4 bases, with 16 bases between. Germline CDR1 MNHNS, CDR2 SASEGT. CDR3 in DNA: TGTGCCAGCAGTGAAGCGCAAGGGGGGGCTTACGGAAACACCATATATTTT. Translation gives CASSEAQGGAYGNTIYF.